This T cell receptor (beta chain) appears in the sequencing data of a study of control samples from healthy donors and cancer patients. Clones were sequenced by immunoSEQ multiplex PCR, and TCRdb holds only the in-frame ones, with some missing. The sample lists roughly 94,000 clones, about four fifths occurring once. V lost 4 bases and J lost 1, with 9 bases in between. This CDR3 spans 14 amino acids. Germline CDR1 and CDR2: SGHDT and YYEEEE. The chain links TRBV5-6 to TRBJ1-3, with D uncertain. The sample comprised PBMCs. This receptor was identified in a man in his 70s with lung cancer. CDR3 protein: CASSRTESGNTIYF. The CDR3 coding sequence is TGTGCCAGCAGCCGGACGGAATCTGGAAACACCATATATTTT.